Here is one TCR beta chain with its context. It was with random hexamers that about 0.45 to 1 ug RNA was reverse transcribed. TCR beta CDR3 was amplified by immunoSEQ multiplex PCR. This amplification extended across 54 Vbeta and 13 Jbeta segments. One entry per CDR3 protein, called by TCRdb with MiXCR from the immunoSEQ multiplex PCR reads. The sample carries 150,000 to 200,000 distinct CDR3 sequences, about 95% recorded once. The sample is drawn from a study of CD8 T cells in Susac syndrome. Isolation of CD8+ and CD4+ T cells was performed negatively, whereas enrichment of TEMRA cells was done by FACS. The sequence came from a human donor in good health. The sample consisted of CD4+ T cells from PBMCs.

CDR3 nucleotides: TGTGCCAGCGGGGCTAGCGGGAACACAGATACGCAGTATTTT. This translates into CASGASGNTDTQYF. The rearrangement uses TRBV7-9 and TRBJ2-3; TRBD2 agrees at 9 bases. V shed 8 bases and J 2 bases; nucleotides not matched to a gene: 5. Germline CDR1 reads SEHNR; CDR2 reads FQNEAQ (reference sequence). The CDR3 totals 14 residues.